One and the same sample provided the 27 T cell receptor beta chains below, sequenced in a study of cytomegalovirus exposure and HLA in healthy donors. Primers: 60 Vbeta forward and 13 Jbeta reverse. Sequencing used immunoSEQ multiplex PCR; TCRdb keeps in-frame clones, though not all of them. This sample contains 150,000 to 250,000 clones. The specimen was PBMCs. These receptors came from a boy between 5 and 17 years old in good health and CMV-seronegative.

The chain uses TRBV5-1 and TRBJ2-7; D might be TRBD1 (6 bases). The CDR3 consists of 14 residues. Germline V CDR1 and CDR2: SGHRS, YFSETQ. Between the trimmed V and J ends, which lost 3 bases and 2 bases, there was a span of 12 bases. DNA for the CDR3: TGCGCCAGCAGCTCCCAAGGGACAACCTACGAGCAGTACTTC. It specifies CASSSQGTTYEQYF.

This chain joins TRBV7-9 and TRBJ1-2; D uncertain. CDR1 and CDR2 from the germline V gene are SEHNR and FQNEAQ (reference sequence). The V end was cut by 3 bases, the J end by 4 bases, with 12 bases between. The CDR3 has 14 residues. In nucleotides, the CDR3 is TGTGCCAGCAGCTTCGAGGTCTCGGTCTATGGCTACACCTTC. It translates to CASSFEVSVYGYTF.

The chain combines TRBV6-6 with TRBJ2-3; 10 nucleotides line up with TRBD1. This CDR3 spans 15 amino acids. The germline CDR1 and CDR2 sequences are MNHNY and SVGAGI (reference sequence). Losses at the gene ends were 6 bases for V and 2 bases for J; bases not matched to a gene: 5. The CDR3 reads CASSSGTGDTDTQYF. In nucleotides, the CDR3 is TGTGCCAGCAGCTCCGGGACAGGGGACACAGATACGCAGTATTTT.

This chain joins TRBV6-6 and TRBJ1-1, with D possibly TRBD1 on 6 matching bases. The CDR3 runs 12 residues. Trimming shortened V by 4 bases and J by 7 bases, and 10 bases separated the two germline ends. Looked up from germline, CDR1 is MNHNY and CDR2 is SVGAGI (reference sequence). The CDR3: CASSSGGGEAFF. The CDR3 nucleotides are TGTGCCAGCAGTTCTGGGGGCGGTGAAGCTTTCTTT.

This sequence joins TRBV30 and TRBJ2-2; 7 positions match TRBD1. Per germline, CDR1 GTSNPN and CDR2 SVGIG (reference sequence). CDR3 length: 13 amino acids. J was trimmed by 4 bases and V by 8 bases; bases with no gene match: 7. CDR3 bases: TGTGCCCGGCCGGACAGGACCACCGGGGAGCTGTTTTTT. Translation: CARPDRTTGELFF.

The chain combines TRBV4-3 with TRBJ2-3; 9 bases are a match to TRBD2. The CDR3 consists of 16 residues. J gave up 1 base and V 1 base, and 3 bases lay outside the gene matches. Germline values: CDR1 LGHNA, CDR2 YSLEER. The CDR3 sequence: CASSQGPSGGTDTQYF. Here the CDR3 DNA reads TGCGCCAGCAGCCAAGGGCCTAGCGGGGGCACAGATACGCAGTATTTT.

The rearrangement links TRBV19 to TRBJ1-1; no reliable D call. V lost 3 bases, J lost 1 base, and 6 bases lay in between. Per germline, CDR1 LNHDA and CDR2 SQIVND (reference sequence). The length of the CDR3 is 13 residues. CDR3 in amino acids: CASSIPGNTEAFF. For the CDR3, the DNA is TGTGCCAGTAGTATCCCAGGGAACACTGAAGCTTTCTTT. Looking up the rest from reference TRBV19 and TRBJ1-1 gives the full variable domain: DGGITQSPKYLFRKEGQNVTLSCEQNLNHDAMYWYRQDPGQGLRLIYYSQIVNDFQKGDIAEGYSVSREKKESFPLTVTSAQKNPTAFYLCASSIPGNTEAFFGQGTRLTVV.

The genes are TRBV11-2 and TRBJ1-1, with D possibly TRBD1 on 6 matching bases. Germline CDR1 reads SGHAT; CDR2 reads FQNNGV. CDR3 length equals 14 residues. The V gene lost 5 bases and the J gene lost 1 base, with 11 bases spanning the gap. The CDR3 DNA is TGTGCCAGCAGCCACCCGGGACAGAACACTGAAGCTTTCTTT. Translating it yields CASSHPGQNTEAFF.

The V call is TRBV5-6, the J call TRBJ1-1, with D unclear. Germline CDR1 SGHDT, CDR2 YYEEEE. This CDR3 has 14 amino acids. V dropped 0 bases and J dropped 3 bases, with 9 bases sitting between them. The CDR3: CASSLAADYTEAFF. CDR3 nucleotide sequence: TGTGCCAGCAGCTTGGCTGCAGACTACACTGAAGCTTTCTTT. Drawing the rest from reference TRBV5-6 and TRBJ1-1, the complete variable domain is DAGVTQSPTHLIKTRGQQVTLRCSPKSGHDTVSWYQQALGQGPQFIFQYYEEEERQRGNFPDRFSGHQFPNYSSELNVNALLLGDSALYLCASSLAADYTEAFFGQGTRLTVV.

The chain links TRBV5-1 to TRBJ1-1; D perhaps matches TRBD1 (5 bases). The germline V and J ends were trimmed by 5 bases and 6 bases, with 23 bases remaining between them. The CDR3 runs 16 residues. Germline V gene sequence: CDR1 SGHRS, CDR2 YFSETQ. In DNA, the CDR3 is TGCGCCAGCAGTGCCGGGACTAATCCAAGGATCCCTGAAGCTTTCTTT. Amino acids: CASSAGTNPRIPEAFF.

This chain joins TRBV27 and TRBJ2-3, with no clear D. Trimming took off 8 bases at V and 4 bases at J, with 16 bases between the two ends. Germline values: CDR1 MNHEY, CDR2 SMNVEV (reference sequence). The CDR3 runs to 14 residues. The CDR3 reads CASSPPFGPDTQYF. DNA of the CDR3: TGTGCCAGCTCTCCTCCGTTTGGGCCAGATACGCAGTATTTT.

This chain uses TRBV7-9 with TRBJ2-5, with D unresolved. The CDR3 loop spans 13 amino acids. Germline values: CDR1 SEHNR, CDR2 FQNEAQ (reference sequence). Trimming shortened V by 1 base and J by 5 bases, and 8 bases separated the two germline ends. DNA of the CDR3: TGTGCCAGCAGCTTAGGTCCAGATGAGACCCAGTACTTC. It translates to CASSLGPDETQYF.

The chain joins TRBV2 to TRBJ2-1; 12 bases map to TRBD2. The CDR3 sequence is 15 residues long. Germline lookup yields CDR1 SNHLY and CDR2 FYNNEI. V lost 6 bases and J lost 6; bases outside the gene matches: 6. The CDR3 coding sequence is TGTGCCAGCAGCCTACTAGCGGGGGGAACCAATGAGCAGTTCTTC. This sequence encodes CASSLLAGGTNEQFF.

The chain employs TRBV7-2 and TRBJ2-7, with D tentatively TRBD1 (5 bases). The CDR3 is made up of 11 amino acids. CDR1 is SGHTA and CDR2 is FQGNSA in the germline V gene. The V end lost 5 bases, the J end lost 7 bases, and 9 bases lay between the germline ends. This chain's CDR3 is CASSTGGEQYF. For the CDR3, the DNA is TGTGCCAGCAGCACAGGTGGAGAGCAGTACTTC.

The chain combines TRBV7-9 with TRBJ2-2; possibly TRBD1 for D (5 bases). V shed 5 bases and J shed 4 bases, with 11 bases lying between them. The CDR3 runs 14 residues. CDR1 is SEHNR, CDR2 FQNEAQ, per germline (reference sequence). Written as DNA, the CDR3 is TGTGCCAGCAGCAGGGTTAGGGGCACCGGGGAGCTGTTTTTT. Its protein product is CASSRVRGTGELFF. The complete variable domain, with remaining parts taken from reference TRBV7-9 and TRBJ2-2, reads DTGVSQNPRHKITKRGQNVTFRCDPISEHNRLYWYRQTLGQGPEFLTYFQNEAQLEKSRLLSDRFSAERPKGSFSTLEIQRTEQGDSAMYLCASSRVRGTGELFFGEGSRLTVL.

J is TRBJ1-1 and V is TRBV29-1, with TRBD1 identical over 10 bases. The CDR3 sequence is 11 residues long. V gave up 6 bases and J gave up 10 bases; unmatched junction bases: 5. The V gene's germline CDR1 is SQVTM and CDR2 ANQGSEA. This CDR3 is CSVAGQGGAFF. As DNA, the CDR3 is TGCAGCGTCGCTGGACAGGGGGGAGCTTTCTTT.

To note about this clone: The junction shows a germline mismatch at one end, possibly a read error. V gene TRBV30 combines with J gene TRBJ1-6; the D gene is possibly TRBD1 (6 bases). In germline, CDR1 is GTSNPN, CDR2 SVGIG (reference sequence). This CDR3 region has 16 residues. In DNA, the CDR3 is TGTGCCCTTAGCTCCGCAGCGACAGGCTATAATCCACCCCTCCACTTT. This gives the protein CALSSAATGYNPPLHF.

The chain links TRBV6-5 to TRBJ2-3, with 8 bases identical to TRBD1. CDR3 length: 14 residues. V trimming: 2 bases; J trimming: 5 bases; junction bases outside the gene matches: 3. Per germline, CDR1 MNHEY and CDR2 SVGAGI. CDR3 region: CASSYGQGLDTQYF. DNA for the CDR3: TGTGCCAGCAGTTACGGACAGGGCCTAGATACGCAGTATTTT.

V is TRBV18 and J is TRBJ1-5; D may be TRBD1 (5 bases). The CDR3 runs to 15 residues. Germline CDR1 reads KGHSH; CDR2 reads LQKENI. V gave up 0 bases and J gave up 5 bases, with 11 bases separating them. The CDR3 DNA reads TGTGCCAGCTCACCACCCGGGGGTAGGGATCAGCCCCAGCATTTT. Translating gives CASSPPGGRDQPQHF.

V and J are TRBV4-1 and TRBJ2-1, with 8 bases matching TRBD2. This CDR3 contains 17 residues. Germline CDR1 reads MGHRA; CDR2 reads YSYEKL. V lost 2 bases to trimming and J lost 0 bases; unmatched junction nucleotides: 6. The CDR3 here is CASSQTPGGGSYNEQFF. DNA for the CDR3: TGCGCCAGCAGCCAAACCCCCGGGGGGGGCTCCTACAATGAGCAGTTCTTC.

The rearrangement joins TRBV19 to TRBJ1-1; possible D gene TRBD1, 6 bases. The V end lost 5 bases, the J end lost 1 base, and 14 bases lay between the germline ends. Germline V gives CDR1 LNHDA, CDR2 SQIVND (reference sequence). The CDR3 sequence is 15 residues long. CDR3 in amino acids: CASSDGQLRNTEAFF. CDR3 nucleotide sequence: TGTGCCAGTAGTGACGGACAGTTAAGGAACACTGAAGCTTTCTTT. The variable domain in full, with the rest retrieved from reference TRBV19 and TRBJ1-1, is DGGITQSPKYLFRKEGQNVTLSCEQNLNHDAMYWYRQDPGQGLRLIYYSQIVNDFQKGDIAEGYSVSREKKESFPLTVTSAQKNPTAFYLCASSDGQLRNTEAFFGQGTRLTVV.

The V and J genes are TRBV25-1 and TRBJ1-1; perhaps TRBD1 as D (6 bases). Germline V gene lookup returns CDR1 MGHDK and CDR2 SYGVNS. V gave up 6 bases and J gave up 1 base, with 15 bases separating them. There are 15 residues in the CDR3. The CDR3 DNA reads TGTGCCAGCAGCCCTTACGGACAGAAGAACACTGAAGCTTTCTTT. It translates to CASSPYGQKNTEAFF. Full variable domain (remainder filled in from reference TRBV25-1 and TRBJ1-1): EADIYQTPRYLVIGTGKKITLECSQTMGHDKMYWYQQDPGMELHLIHYSYGVNSTEKGDLSSESTVSRIRTEHFPLTLESARPSHTSQYLCASSPYGQKNTEAFFGQGTRLTVV.

V usage is TRBV18 and J usage is TRBJ1-3; D uncertain. V was cut by 6 bases and J by 4 bases, with 4 bases left in between. This CDR3 spans 11 amino acids. CDR1 is KGHSH, CDR2 LQKENI, per germline. CDR3 region: CASSLGNTIYF. Written as DNA, the CDR3 is TGTGCCAGCTCCTTAGGAAACACCATATATTTT.

V gene TRBV12-5 combines with J gene TRBJ1-2; D is undetermined. The length of the CDR3 is 14 residues. Trimming took off 4 bases at V and 6 bases at J, with 15 bases between the two ends. Germline V lookup: CDR1 LGHNT, CDR2 FRNRAP. In nucleotides, the CDR3 is TGTGCTAGTGGTTCGACAACGAATCTCCATGGCTACACCTTC. Protein product: CASGSTTNLHGYTF.

This chain joins TRBV7-9 and TRBJ2-3; D unclear. V shed 10 bases and J shed 5 bases, with 19 bases lying between them. The length of the CDR3 is 14 residues. CDR1 is SEHNR, CDR2 FQNEAQ, per germline (reference sequence). The CDR3 sequence: CATPSRLSLDTQYF. In DNA, the CDR3 is TGTGCCACCCCAAGCAGGCTTTCGTTAGATACGCAGTATTTT.

The chain carries TRBV6-5 and TRBJ2-7, with 9 bases fitting TRBD1. CDR1 and CDR2 (germline): MNHEY, SVGAGI. Trimming cost V 10 bases and J 2 bases; bases outside gene matches: 9. The CDR3 is 14 amino acids. CDR3 sequence: CATTKGQGAYEQYF. The CDR3 bases are TGTGCCACGACAAAGGGACAGGGTGCCTACGAGCAGTACTTC.

This CDR3 reads CASSKDTARTESSYEQYF. The DNA of the CDR3 is TGTGCCAGCAGCAAAGACACGGCCAGGACTGAGAGCTCCTACGAGCAGTACTTC. This sequence joins TRBV21-1 and TRBJ2-7; the table's D call, TRBD2, has no DNA check behind it. TRBV21-1 is a documented pseudogene. The CDR3 is made up of 18 amino acids.